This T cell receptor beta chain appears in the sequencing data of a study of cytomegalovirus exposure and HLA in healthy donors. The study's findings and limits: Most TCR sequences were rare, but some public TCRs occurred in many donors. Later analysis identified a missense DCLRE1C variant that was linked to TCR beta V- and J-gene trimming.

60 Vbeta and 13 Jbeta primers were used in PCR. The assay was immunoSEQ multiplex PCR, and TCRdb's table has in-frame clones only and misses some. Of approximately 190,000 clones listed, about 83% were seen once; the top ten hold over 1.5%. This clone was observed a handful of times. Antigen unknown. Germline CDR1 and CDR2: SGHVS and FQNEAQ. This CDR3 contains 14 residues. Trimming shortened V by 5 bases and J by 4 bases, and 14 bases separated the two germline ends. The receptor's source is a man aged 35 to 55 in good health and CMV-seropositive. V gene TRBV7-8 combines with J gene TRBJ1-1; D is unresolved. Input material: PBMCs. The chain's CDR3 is CASSPDGVGTEAFF. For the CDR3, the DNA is TGTGCCAGCAGCCCCGACGGAGTAGGCACTGAAGCTTTCTTT.